This TCR beta chain is from a study of T-cell reconstitution after alpha-beta-depleted transplantation in children. Unique molecular identifiers were incorporated during preparation of the TCRbeta library. MiXCR, applied by TCRdb to the PCR reads, yields one record per CDR3 protein. Found here are about 980,000 distinct CDR3 sequences, under 30% of them singletons; the top ten hold over 25%. Overall study results and limits: Approximately two months post-transplant, alpha-beta T cells reportedly originated from several hundred expanded graft clones.

In regard to this clonotype: The antigen is not known.

The CDR3 spans 14 residues. Germline-derived CDR1 and CDR2 are MGHRA and YSYEKL. V was cut by 3 bases and J by 6 bases, with 13 bases left in between. Material: PBMCs, mostly from graft donor cells, obtained 360 days after TCRalphabeta/CD19-depleted stem cell transplant. The sequence was collected from a boy in the first two years of life who had a stem cell transplant for SCID, so the T cells may come from the graft donor. The chain is built from TRBV4-1 and TRBJ2-3; D unclear. The CDR3: CASSQYAPGDTQYF. The CDR3 nucleotides read TGCGCCAGCAGCCAGTACGCCCCCGGGGATACGCAGTATTTT.